The 23 T cell receptor beta chains given below trace back to one sample, sequenced in a study of OX40 agonist ivuxolimab in advanced cancers. Assay used: immunoSEQ multiplex PCR; TCRdb lists only in-frame clones, some missing. This sample has approximately 26,000 clones; roughly 93% occur once, and the top ten carry about 49%. The sequencing here drew on CD4+ or CD8+ T cells sorted from blood, taken in a trial of the OX40 agonist ivuxolimab. The receptors originated from an adult with an advanced solid tumor such as melanoma, head and neck, liver or kidney cancer.

The chain joins TRBV7-2 to TRBJ2-1; D not resolved. CDR1 is SGHTA, CDR2 FQGNSA, per germline. The CDR3 contains 12 residues. V was trimmed by 2 bases and J by 7 bases, leaving 6 bases between them. The CDR3 nucleotides read TGTGCCAGCAGCTTATTCGGTAATGAGCAGTTCTTC. It is translated as CASSLFGNEQFF.

The V call is TRBV29-1, the J call TRBJ2-7; D gene ambiguous. Trimming stripped 5 bases from V and 0 bases from J, with 8 bases between. Germline V gives CDR1 SQVTM, CDR2 ANQGSEA. The CDR3 covers 12 residues. The CDR3 here is CSVSQNSYEQYF. The CDR3 coding sequence is TGCAGCGTTTCCCAGAACTCCTACGAGCAGTACTTC.

This sequence joins TRBV6-6 and TRBJ1-2; maybe TRBD1 (6 bases). This CDR3 comprises 13 residues. Trimming stripped 7 bases from V and 4 bases from J, with 13 bases between. The V gene's germline CDR1 is MNHNY and CDR2 SVGAGI (reference sequence). CDR3 DNA sequence: TGTGCCAGCACCCTAGGGGGAAGCTATGGCTACACCTTC. Translated: CASTLGGSYGYTF.

The J gene is TRBJ2-5, the V gene TRBV7-9; D perhaps matches TRBD2 (6 bases). The J call may be in error: the DNA end matches TRBJ2-7 better. Germline V gives CDR1 SEHNR, CDR2 FQNEAQ (reference sequence). The CDR3 extends over 14 amino acids. DNA of the CDR3: TGTGCCAGCAGCTTAGTACTAGCTGGGAACGAGCAGTACTTC. It encodes CASSLVLAGNEQYF.

This chain connects TRBV7-2 to TRBJ2-3; D unresolved. The V and J ends lost 6 bases and 4 bases respectively, with 11 bases between them. CDR3 length: 13 residues. Germline values: CDR1 SGHTA, CDR2 FQGNSA. The CDR3 nucleotides read TGTGCCAGCAGTCCCGGACGCCCAGATACGCAGTATTTT. It codes for CASSPGRPDTQYF.

CDR3 in amino acids: CATQGAGTQYF. The CDR3 region has the DNA TGTGCCACACAGGGGGCGGGGACCCAGTACTTC. The J gene is TRBJ2-5, the V gene TRBV2, with TRBD1 matching 9 bases. Germline CDR1 is SNHLY and CDR2 is FYNNEI. CDR3 length: 11 amino acids. V was clipped by 10 bases and J by 7 bases; unmatched bases: 4.

This clone was counted a single time. The CDR3 sequence: CASRQGTYQETQYF. CDR3 DNA sequence: TGTGCCAGCAGACAGGGCACTTACCAAGAGACCCAGTACTTC. The chain links TRBV6-5 to TRBJ2-5; a weak D match, TRBD1 (6 bases). Germline CDR1 MNHEY, CDR2 SVGAGI. The CDR3 is made up of 14 amino acids. V lost 6 bases to trimming and J lost 0 bases, with 11 bases between them.

The J gene is TRBJ1-4, the V gene TRBV10-2; no clear D. Between the trimmed V and J ends, which lost 3 bases and 4 bases, there was a span of 9 bases. Germline-derived CDR1 and CDR2 are WSHSY and SAAADI. This CDR3 is 14 amino acids long. The CDR3 DNA sequence: TGCGCCAGCAGTGATAAACGGAGTAATGAAAAACTGTTTTTT. As protein: CASSDKRSNEKLFF.

The genes are TRBV12-5 and TRBJ1-1; no clear D. V was clipped by 6 bases and J by 6 bases, with 14 bases between them. CDR1 is LGHNT, CDR2 FRNRAP, per germline. The CDR3 totals 13 residues. CDR3 sequence (DNA): TGTGCTAGTGGGTTCCTTGGGTGGGCTGAAGCTTTCTTT. This encodes CASGFLGWAEAFF.

This clone appeared a single time. This chain uses TRBV19 with TRBJ2-3; TRBD1 aligns across 9 bases. The CDR3 runs 14 residues. J lost 6 bases, V lost 0 bases, and 1 base had no gene match. Germline V lookup: CDR1 LNHDA, CDR2 SQIVND (reference sequence). The CDR3 nucleotides read TGTGCCAGTAGTATAGATGGACAGGGGGATACGCAGTATTTT. It yields the protein CASSIDGQGDTQYF. The full variable domain, with the rest looked up from reference TRBV19 and TRBJ2-3, is DGGITQSPKYLFRKEGQNVTLSCEQNLNHDAMYWYRQDPGQGLRLIYYSQIVNDFQKGDIAEGYSVSREKKESFPLTVTSAQKNPTAFYLCASSIDGQGDTQYFGPGTRLTVL.

J is TRBJ2-7 and V is TRBV27, with a tentative D call TRBD2 (5 bases). Trimming took off 5 bases at V and 2 bases at J, with 13 bases between the two ends. This CDR3 comprises 14 residues. Germline V gene data show CDR1 as MNHEY and CDR2 as SMNVEV (reference sequence). CDR3: CASSPRTGTYEQYF. DNA of the CDR3: TGTGCCAGCAGTCCCCGGACGGGGACCTACGAGCAGTACTTC.

The chain recombines TRBV7-3 with TRBJ2-2; the match to TRBD1 covers 10 bases. CDR3 size: 15 residues. J gave up 4 bases and V 5 bases, and 4 bases lay outside the gene matches. CDR1 is SGHTA, CDR2 FQGTGA, per germline. CDR3 loop: CASSSGQGGTGELFF. Here the CDR3 DNA reads TGTGCCAGCAGCAGTGGACAGGGGGGCACCGGGGAGCTGTTTTTT.

This clone was found once. The CDR3 DNA sequence: TGTGCCAGCAGCTCGAGGGCGACTAGCGTCGCCAATGAGCAGTTCTTC. This encodes CASSSRATSVANEQFF. The V gene is TRBV7-6, the J gene TRBJ2-1; TRBD2 matches at 8 bases. V gave up 4 bases and J gave up 6 bases; unmatched junction bases: 11. Germline V CDR1 and CDR2: SGHVS, FNYEAQ. The CDR3 is 16 residues long. The whole variable domain, filled in from reference TRBV7-6 and TRBJ2-1, reads GAGVSQSPRYKVTKRGQDVALRCDPISGHVSLYWYRQALGQGPEFLTYFNYEAQQDKSGLPNDRFSAERPEGSISTLTIQRTEQRDSAMYRCASSSRATSVANEQFFGPGTRLTVL.

DNA for the CDR3: TGTGCCAGCAGTTTGGCATATCGGGGGAACACTGAAGCTTTCTTT. Protein product: CASSLAYRGNTEAFF. The chain has TRBV28 and TRBJ1-1, with D uncertain. V was clipped by 3 bases and J by 1 base, with 12 bases between them. The CDR3 consists of 15 residues. The germline V gene has CDR1 MDHEN and CDR2 SYDVKM.

The chain joins TRBV5-1 to TRBJ1-5, with 8 bases fitting TRBD1. Trimming at V came to 1 base and at J to 6 bases, leaving 9 bases not matched to a gene. CDR1 and CDR2 (germline): SGHRS, YFSETQ. The CDR3 contains 16 residues. Here the CDR3 DNA reads TGCGCCAGCAGCTTGTCCCGGGACAGGAGGGGTCAGCCCCAGCATTTT. Protein: CASSLSRDRRGQPQHF.

CDR3 sequence reads: CASGGTLLYEQYF. In DNA form, the CDR3 reads TGTGCCAGCGGGGGTACCCTCCTCTACGAGCAGTACTTC. This chain connects TRBV7-9 to TRBJ2-7; either TRBD1 or TRBD2 may supply D (5 bases each). Germline-derived CDR1 and CDR2 are SEHNR and FQNEAQ (reference sequence). The length of the CDR3 is 13 residues. The V and J ends lost 8 bases and 3 bases respectively, with 14 bases between them.

The chain combines TRBV19 with TRBJ2-3, with TRBD2 matching 8 bases. The length of the CDR3 is 15 residues. Unmatched junction bases numbered 4, after V lost 3 bases and J lost 2 bases. Germline V gene sequence: CDR1 LNHDA, CDR2 SQIVND (reference sequence). The CDR3 sequence: CASSMGSGNTDTQYF. The CDR3 DNA reads TGTGCCAGTAGTATGGGTAGCGGGAACACAGATACGCAGTATTTT.

The CDR3 protein is CASSTLAGPTDTQYF. CDR3 in DNA: TGTGCCAGCAGTACACTAGCGGGCCCGACAGATACGCAGTATTTT. V usage is TRBV27 and J usage is TRBJ2-3; 9 positions match TRBD2. Germline V gene sequence: CDR1 MNHEY, CDR2 SMNVEV (reference sequence). Unmatched junction bases numbered 6, after V lost 5 bases and J lost 3 bases. The CDR3 contains 15 residues.

The chain is built from TRBV10-3 and TRBJ1-2, with D unclear. CDR3 length equals 15 residues. Trimming cost V 3 bases and J 8 bases, with 19 bases left between them. The germline gives CDR1 ENHRY, CDR2 SYGVKD. For the CDR3, the DNA is TGTGCCATCAGTGAAACCTCGTGGGTGGCACACGGCTACACCTTC. Its translation: CAISETSWVAHGYTF.

This rearrangement joins TRBV7-9 to TRBJ2-3; 9 bases are a match to TRBD2. The CDR3 is 15 amino acids. V was clipped by 5 bases and J by 0 bases; unmatched bases: 3. CDR1 and CDR2 (germline): SEHNR, FQNEAQ (reference sequence). Here the CDR3 reads CASSRSGGSTDTQYF. The CDR3 DNA is TGTGCCAGCAGCCGTAGCGGGGGAAGCACAGATACGCAGTATTTT.

This sequence joins TRBV10-3 and TRBJ1-1; TRBD1 matches at 8 bases. This CDR3 has 15 residues. CDR1 and CDR2 (germline): ENHRY, SYGVKD. Germline trimming cut 3 bases from V and 1 base from J; bases unmatched to any gene: 4. The CDR3, as DNA: TGTGCCATCAGTGACCCGGGACAGGCGAACACTGAAGCTTTCTTT. Translated, it gives CAISDPGQANTEAFF.

J is TRBJ2-7 and V is TRBV13; D is possibly TRBD2 (5 bases). This CDR3 contains 13 residues. V gave up 5 bases and J gave up 7 bases, with 15 bases separating them. Germline V gene sequence: CDR1 PRHDT, CDR2 FYEKMQ (reference sequence). The CDR3 region has the DNA TGTGCCAGCAGCGGTCCTCCCGGGGAGGAGCAGTACTTC. As protein: CASSGPPGEEQYF.

The chain links TRBV6-6 to TRBJ1-5; 7 bases fit TRBD1. V lost 7 bases, J lost 9 bases, and 15 bases stayed unmatched. CDR3 length: 15 amino acids. Germline V gives CDR1 MNHNY, CDR2 SVGAGI (reference sequence). The CDR3 region is CASIFSDRSKGPQHF. CDR3 nucleotide sequence: TGTGCCAGCATTTTTTCGGACAGGTCGAAGGGGCCCCAGCATTTT.